One sample yielded the 22 T cell receptor beta chains listed below, sequenced in a study of Ad26.COV2.S vaccination and SARS-CoV-2 variants. Clones were read by immunoSEQ multiplex PCR, and TCRdb kept only the in-frame ones, dropping some. The sample lists some 420,000 clones, around 89% seen once, with 3.6% in the top ten. Described treatment: about 20 received Ad26.COV2.S at low or high dose, single or two shots; about 5 received placebo; per-sample allocation not given. The samples date from day 63 after the first vaccine or placebo injection. The material sequenced was peripheral blood, taken in a trial of Ad26.COV2.S vaccine versus placebo. Receptor source: a person between 18 and 59 years old who received the Ad26.COV2.S COVID-19 vaccine or a placebo.

The rearrangement links TRBV28 to TRBJ2-3; D is unclear. The CDR3 loop spans 16 amino acids. Trimming shortened V by 2 bases and J by 6 bases, and 18 bases separated the two germline ends. Germline V gene lookup returns CDR1 MDHEN and CDR2 SYDVKM. CDR3 sequence: CASSLPSTDIRDTQYF. The CDR3 DNA reads as TGTGCCAGCAGTTTACCCTCAACAGACATAAGGGATACGCAGTATTTT.

This sequence joins TRBV7-9 and TRBJ2-7; D gene ambiguous. The CDR3 spans 15 residues. The V end lost 0 bases, the J end lost 3 bases, and 12 bases lay between the germline ends. The germline V gene has CDR1 SEHNR and CDR2 FQNEAQ (reference sequence). CDR3 DNA: TGTGCCAGCAGCTTAGCCTTGGCTAGAGACTACGAGCAGTACTTC. Its protein product is CASSLALARDYEQYF. The whole variable domain, remainder taken from reference TRBV7-9 and TRBJ2-7, is DTGVSQNPRHKITKRGQNVTFRCDPISEHNRLYWYRQTLGQGPEFLTYFQNEAQLEKSRLLSDRFSAERPKGSFSTLEIQRTEQGDSAMYLCASSLALARDYEQYFGPGTRLTVT.

This rearrangement joins TRBV28 to TRBJ2-5, with D possibly being TRBD2 (6 bases). Trimming left V 3 bases short and J 5 bases short, with 13 bases between. CDR1 is MDHEN and CDR2 is SYDVKM in the germline V gene. This CDR3 spans 14 amino acids. CDR3 sequence: CASSFLAGGETQYF. In nucleotides, the CDR3 is TGTGCCAGCAGTTTTTTAGCAGGAGGGGAGACCCAGTACTTC.

The chain uses TRBV29-1 and TRBJ1-1; 9 nucleotides line up with TRBD1. Germline V gene sequence: CDR1 SQVTM, CDR2 ANQGSEA. J was trimmed by 3 bases and V by 5 bases; bases with no gene match: 4. CDR3 length: 13 residues. DNA for the CDR3: TGCAGCGTTCCGGGACAGGGCCACACTGAAGCTTTCTTT. It yields the protein CSVPGQGHTEAFF.

The chain combines TRBV7-2 with TRBJ2-7, with 9 bases matching TRBD1. Germline CDR1 reads SGHTA; CDR2 reads FQGNSA. The CDR3 length is 17 residues. J lost 2 bases, V lost 2 bases, and 10 bases had no gene match. CDR3 amino acids: CASSLPPGQGKPYEQYF. DNA of the CDR3: TGTGCCAGCAGCTTACCTCCGGGACAGGGTAAACCCTACGAGCAGTACTTC.

There are a few counts of this clone. The chain couples TRBV5-4 to TRBJ2-2, with D perhaps matching TRBD1 (5 bases). Trimming removed 0 bases at V and 6 bases at J, with 15 bases between. The CDR3 is 16 amino acids. CDR1 is SGHNT, CDR2 YYREEE, per germline (reference sequence). The chain's CDR3 is CASSLGERGIPGELFF. Written as DNA, the CDR3 is TGTGCCAGCAGCTTGGGAGAAAGGGGTATTCCCGGGGAGCTGTTTTTT.

The chain is built from TRBV2 and TRBJ2-3, with D possibly matching TRBD1 (7 bases). Germline values: CDR1 SNHLY, CDR2 FYNNEI. This CDR3 has 15 amino acids. V was clipped by 6 bases and J by 2 bases, with 15 bases between them. CDR3 amino acids: CASRTGGGYTDTQYF. CDR3 sequence (DNA): TGTGCCAGCAGAACCGGAGGGGGCTACACAGATACGCAGTATTTT.

The chain recombines TRBV30 with TRBJ1-1; tentatively, D is TRBD1 (5 bases). Germline V gives CDR1 GTSNPN, CDR2 SVGIG (reference sequence). CDR3 length: 12 amino acids. V lost 1 base to trimming and J lost 8 bases, with 11 bases between them. CDR3 amino acids: CAWSGGWGEAFF. For the CDR3, the DNA is TGTGCCTGGAGTGGAGGGTGGGGGGAAGCTTTCTTT.

The chain has TRBV5-1 and TRBJ1-4, with 8 bases aligning to TRBD1. The CDR3 is 14 residues long. The V gene's germline CDR1 is SGHRS and CDR2 YFSETQ. V gave up 2 bases and J gave up 8 bases; unmatched junction bases: 5. The CDR3 DNA sequence: TGCGCCAGCAGCTTCGGGACAGGCCAGGAAAAACTGTTTTTT. Amino acid sequence: CASSFGTGQEKLFF.

The V call is TRBV6-5, the J call TRBJ2-7, with 8 bases fitting TRBD1. After removal of 8 bases from V and 1 base from J, the junction contained 10 bases not matched to a gene. Germline CDR1 is MNHEY and CDR2 is SVGAGI. This CDR3 contains 15 residues. The CDR3 bases are TGTGCCAGCGGACACGGGACAGGAGGATCCTACGAGCAGTACTTC. Translated: CASGHGTGGSYEQYF.

Written as DNA, the CDR3 is TGTGCCAGCAGCTTAGGAGGGACTAGCGGGGGCTGGGATGAGCAGTTCTTC. Protein product: CASSLGGTSGGWDEQFF. The chain recombines TRBV11-3 with TRBJ2-1, with 14 bases lining up with TRBD2. V dropped 1 base and J dropped 8; count of bases not matched to a gene: 7. Germline CDR1 SGHNT, CDR2 YENEEA. The CDR3 spans 17 residues.

The chain combines TRBV14 with TRBJ2-1; D might be TRBD2 (6 bases). Germline V gene lookup returns CDR1 SGHDN and CDR2 FVKESK. CDR3 length: 14 amino acids. The V and J ends lost 1 base and 8 bases respectively, with 12 bases between them. Here the CDR3 reads CASSQVGWGDEQFF. The DNA of the CDR3 is TGTGCCAGCAGCCAAGTCGGGTGGGGGGATGAGCAGTTCTTC.

The J gene is TRBJ2-2, the V gene TRBV5-6, with TRBD2 matching 9 bases. The V gene end was trimmed by 4 bases and the J gene end by 1 base; junction bases not matched to a gene: 5. CDR3 length equals 16 residues. CDR1 is SGHDT and CDR2 is YYEEEE in the germline V gene. The CDR3 DNA is TGTGCCAGCAGCATCCTAGCGGGGCGGAACACCGGGGAGCTGTTTTTT. It is translated as CASSILAGRNTGELFF.

The rearrangement uses TRBV28 and TRBJ1-2; D gene ambiguous. The germline V gene encodes CDR1 MDHEN and CDR2 SYDVKM. V lost 7 bases and J 1 base, leaving 4 bases between the germline ends. CDR3 length: 11 amino acids. CDR3 sequence: CASIGNYGYTF. DNA for the CDR3: TGTGCCAGCATTGGTAACTATGGCTACACCTTC.

The rearrangement links TRBV5-1 to TRBJ1-6; 8 bases are a match to TRBD1. Losses at the gene ends were 7 bases for V and 9 bases for J; bases not matched to a gene: 18. The CDR3 has 17 amino acids. Looked up from germline, CDR1 is SGHRS and CDR2 is YFSETQ. The CDR3 reads CASYGGSTGEGVSPLHF. CDR3 DNA: TGCGCCAGCTATGGGGGCTCGACAGGGGAGGGTGTTTCACCCCTCCACTTT. The whole variable domain, remainder taken from reference TRBV5-1 and TRBJ1-6, is KAGVTQTPRYLIKTRGQQVTLSCSPISGHRSVSWYQQTPGQGLQFLFEYFSETQRNKGNFPGRFSGRQFSNSRSEMNVSTLELGDSALYLCASYGGSTGEGVSPLHFGNGTRLTVT.

The J gene is TRBJ2-1, the V gene TRBV6-5, with D hard to call. The CDR3 length is 14 residues. The V end was cut by 5 bases, the J end by 4 bases, with 12 bases between. The germline V gene encodes CDR1 MNHEY and CDR2 SVGAGI. CDR3 coding DNA: TGTGCCAGCAGTCCCCGGGCCCTATACAATGAGCAGTTCTTC. Protein product: CASSPRALYNEQFF.

The J gene is TRBJ2-3, the V gene TRBV25-1; a possible D gene is TRBD2 (5 bases). CDR3 length equals 16 residues. V lost 2 bases, J lost 6 bases, and 18 bases lay in between. Germline values: CDR1 MGHDK, CDR2 SYGVNS. CDR3 loop: CASSEKRRSGLDTQYF. CDR3 DNA sequence: TGTGCCAGCAGTGAAAAGCGGAGGTCTGGGCTGGATACGCAGTATTTT.

The chain links TRBV2 to TRBJ2-1, with 9 bases matching TRBD2. Germline V gives CDR1 SNHLY, CDR2 FYNNEI. This CDR3 region has 14 residues. V lost 5 bases to trimming and J lost 8 bases; unmatched junction nucleotides: 7. The CDR3 protein is CASSSPSGTDEQFF. CDR3 DNA: TGTGCCAGCAGTTCACCTAGCGGGACAGATGAGCAGTTCTTC.

V is TRBV19 and J is TRBJ2-1, with a tentative D call TRBD2 (7 bases). Germline loops: CDR1 LNHDA, CDR2 SQIVND (reference sequence). The CDR3 consists of 13 residues. Trimming took 3 bases from V and 9 from J, leaving 12 bases between them. The CDR3 region has the DNA TGTGCCAGTAGTATTTGGGGGGGCACTGAGCAGTTCTTC. Residues: CASSIWGGTEQFF.

This chain uses TRBV27 with TRBJ2-5; 14 nucleotides match TRBD2. Looked up from germline, CDR1 is MNHEY and CDR2 is SMNVEV (reference sequence). The CDR3 is made up of 16 amino acids. Trimming at V came to 6 bases and at J to 5 bases, leaving 8 bases not matched to a gene. The CDR3 here is CASSRLAGGVKETQYF. The CDR3 bases are TGTGCCAGCAGCCGACTAGCGGGGGGGGTGAAGGAGACCCAGTACTTC.

The gene calls are TRBV19 and TRBJ2-5; tentatively, D is TRBD2 (7 bases). This CDR3 contains 15 residues. The V end was cut by 1 base, the J end by 5 bases, with 14 bases between. Germline V gene sequence: CDR1 LNHDA, CDR2 SQIVND (reference sequence). CDR3 coding DNA: TGTGCCAGTAGTATAGGGGCGGGGGCTTTCGAGACCCAGTACTTC. Its protein is CASSIGAGAFETQYF. The full variable domain, rest sourced from reference TRBV19 and TRBJ2-5, is DGGITQSPKYLFRKEGQNVTLSCEQNLNHDAMYWYRQDPGQGLRLIYYSQIVNDFQKGDIAEGYSVSREKKESFPLTVTSAQKNPTAFYLCASSIGAGAFETQYFGPGTRLLVL.

V is TRBV4-1 and J is TRBJ1-4, with 8 bases that match TRBD1. Germline values: CDR1 MGHRA, CDR2 YSYEKL. This CDR3 spans 16 amino acids. The V segment lost 3 bases and the J segment 1 base; nucleotides outside the gene matches: 4. The CDR3 nucleotides read TGCGCCAGCAGCCAGACAGGGGTTGGAACTAATGAAAAACTGTTTTTT. This codes for CASSQTGVGTNEKLFF.